This T cell receptor beta chain was captured by sequencing in a study of vaccination effects on CD4 cells after COVID-19. Produced via immunoSEQ multiplex PCR; TCRdb's table is partial and in-frame only. The sample lists fewer than 55,000 clones; 79% were seen once. With the ViraFEST assay, the study expanded antigen-specific CD4+ T cells using viral peptide pools, then sequenced them. Subsequent to a culture period of around eleven days, CD4+ T cells were isolated. Negative nucleocapsid antibody tests before and after vaccination confirmed no previous SARS-CoV-2 infection. General study results and limits: Clones induced by infection and by vaccine showed marked clonal contraction late after vaccination. The study got few convalescent patients and did not collect any early post-infection timepoints.

As concerns this clone: What it binds is unknown.

This TCR was recovered from a human donor who received a COVID-19 vaccine. The source was CD4+ T cells from PBMCs cultured with HCoV-OC43 spike peptides, collected before COVID-19 vaccination. Noted subset: HCoV-OC43 spike overlapping peptide pool stimulation.

The CDR3 here is CASGLGHLGNTIYF. As DNA, the CDR3 is TGTGCTAGTGGCCTGGGACACCTTGGAAACACCATATATTTT. The rearrangement links TRBV12-5 to TRBJ1-3; the D gene is possibly TRBD1 (6 bases). This CDR3 has 14 amino acids. V shed 6 bases and J shed 3 bases, with 12 bases lying between them. Germline CDR1 LGHNT, CDR2 FRNRAP.